What follows are 9 T cell receptor beta chains derived from one specimen sequenced in a study of beta chain features in type 1 diabetes. General study points: Shortening that was moderate but significant affected the TCRB CDR3s of Type 1 diabetes patients in all four CD4+ subsets.

Their antigens are not known. Reverse transcribing all isolated RNA meant expressed TCRB transcripts were sequenced. Clones were sequenced by immunoSEQ multiplex PCR, and TCRdb holds only the in-frame ones, with some missing. The repertoire includes 300,000 to 350,000 clones, about 13% of them detected once, and roughly 0.016% sits in the top ten. Sequencing was performed on naive CD4+ T cells from blood. These receptors all come from a woman in her late teens or twenties with type 1 diabetes.

V usage is TRBV18 and J usage is TRBJ2-3, with 7 nucleotides matching TRBD1. The CDR3 is 15 amino acids. Germline CDR1 reads KGHSH; CDR2 reads LQKENI. V lost 3 bases and J lost 3; bases outside the gene matches: 6. CDR3 in DNA: TGTGCCAGCTCACCCCAACGGACAGGAACAGATACGCAGTATTTT. It specifies CASSPQRTGTDTQYF. Full variable domain (rest looked up from reference TRBV18 and TRBJ2-3): NAGVMQNPRHLVRRRGQEARLRCSPMKGHSHVYWYRQLPEEGLKFMVYLQKENIIDESGMPKERFSAEFPKEGPSILRIQQVVRGDSAAYFCASSPQRTGTDTQYFGPGTRLTVL.

This chain uses TRBV14 with TRBJ2-1, with 7 bases identical to TRBD2. Trimming cost V 4 bases and J 10 bases; bases outside gene matches: 13. Per germline, CDR1 SGHDN and CDR2 FVKESK. The CDR3 extends over 15 amino acids. For the CDR3, the DNA is TGTGCCAGCAGCCCTACTCGCGGGAGTAGGGAGGAGCAGTTCTTC. Its translation: CASSPTRGSREEQFF.

The rearrangement links TRBV30 to TRBJ2-2; no firm D call. V lost 5 bases and J 2 bases, leaving 9 bases between the germline ends. Germline CDR1 and CDR2: GTSNPN and SVGIG (reference sequence). The CDR3 consists of 13 residues. The CDR3 here is CAWRLTNTGELFF. The CDR3 DNA reads TGTGCCTGGCGACTTACCAACACCGGGGAGCTGTTTTTT. Complete variable domain (other parts from reference TRBV30 and TRBJ2-2): SQTIHQWPATLVQPVGSPLSLECTVEGTSNPNLYWYRQAAGRGLQLLFYSVGIGQISSEVPQNLSASRPQDRQFILSSKKLLLSDSGFYLCAWRLTNTGELFFGEGSRLTVL.

This clone occurred a few times. The V call is TRBV18, the J call TRBJ1-2, with D tentatively TRBD1 (5 bases). Trimming pared 6 bases from V and 2 bases from J, leaving 19 bases between. Germline CDR1 reads KGHSH; CDR2 reads LQKENI. The CDR3 runs 16 residues. The CDR3 bases are TGTGCCAGCTCCCAGAACGGAGCAGGGAACAACTATGGCTACACCTTC. It is translated as CASSQNGAGNNYGYTF.

DNA for the CDR3: TGTGCCATCAGTTCAGGGTCGCAAGAGACCCAGTACTTC. Its protein is CAISSGSQETQYF. The rearrangement uses TRBV10-3 and TRBJ2-5; perhaps TRBD1 as D (5 bases). CDR1 and CDR2 (germline): ENHRY, SYGVKD. This CDR3 comprises 13 residues. The V end lost 5 bases, the J end lost 2 bases, and 9 bases lay between the germline ends.

The gene calls are TRBV7-2 and TRBJ2-5; no reliable D call. The CDR3 has 12 residues. CDR1 is SGHTA, CDR2 FQGNSA, per germline. V was shortened by 5 bases and J by 4 bases, with 8 bases between the two germline ends. The CDR3 spells CASSPWRETQYF. CDR3 coding DNA: TGTGCCAGCAGCCCCTGGAGAGAGACCCAGTACTTC.

This clone was seen only a few times. V usage is TRBV7-6 and J usage is TRBJ2-7; TRBD1 might be the D (6 bases). Germline V gene lookup returns CDR1 SGHVS and CDR2 FNYEAQ. Deletions cut 2 bases from V and 6 bases from J, with 8 bases between. This CDR3 spans 12 amino acids. This CDR3 is CASSLRGGEQYF. CDR3 in DNA: TGTGCCAGCAGCTTACGAGGGGGCGAGCAGTACTTC.

The chain employs TRBV10-3 and TRBJ2-7, with TRBD1 matching over 9 bases. V was clipped by 6 bases and J by 3 bases; unmatched bases: 6. The CDR3 has 14 amino acids. Germline V gene sequence: CDR1 ENHRY, CDR2 SYGVKD. Here the CDR3 reads CAISYRGLHYEQYF. The CDR3 DNA follows: TGTGCCATCAGCTACAGGGGGCTTCACTACGAGCAGTACTTC.

This chain connects TRBV19 to TRBJ2-5; 10 bases fit TRBD1. With 5 bases clipped from V and 2 bases from J, the junction kept 2 bases outside the gene matches. The V gene's germline CDR1 is LNHDA and CDR2 SQIVND (reference sequence). The CDR3 has 14 residues. The CDR3 spells CASSLDRGQETQYF. As DNA, the CDR3 is TGTGCCAGTAGTTTGGACAGGGGGCAAGAGACCCAGTACTTC.